This T cell receptor beta chain emerged from a study of blood T cell repertoires in COVID-19. As for the study in general: The United States, Italy and Spain supplied acute and convalescent COVID-19 samples.

There are 13 residues in the CDR3. The ends were cut back, 6 bases at V and 7 bases at J, with 12 bases in the middle. The germline V gene has CDR1 LNHDA and CDR2 SQIVND (reference sequence). Data came from immunoSEQ multiplex PCR; TCRdb stores just in-frame clones and leaves some out. The sample includes under 300,000 clones, 70% to 90% of them seen just once. The sequenced material came from peripheral blood. The chain joins TRBV19 to TRBJ1-4; TRBD1 might be the D (6 bases). The TCR sequence derives from a woman aged 70-85 years with active or convalescent COVID-19. For the CDR3, the DNA is TGTGCCAGTAGGAACACAGGGCCTGAAAAACTGTTTTTT. The encoded protein is CASRNTGPEKLFF.